The 26 T cell receptor beta chains reported below all come from one sample, sequenced in a study of CD8 T cells in ankylosing spondylitis. TCRdb re-derived calls from the 5' RACE reads in MiXCR, one entry per CDR3 protein. The profile shows 85,000 to 100,000 distinct CDR3 sequences, about 8% of them singletons. What was sequenced was blood, either unsorted or a sorted T cell fraction (not recorded which). The receptors come from a male donor with ankylosing spondylitis or in good health (not recorded which).

This clonotype was observed at least ten times. The chain links TRBV24-1 to TRBJ2-6; 8 nucleotides line up with TRBD1. Germline V gives CDR1 KGHDR, CDR2 SFDVKD. CDR3 length: 19 amino acids. J gave up 4 bases and V 4 bases, and 14 bases lay outside the gene matches. CDR3 protein: CATSDPPEDRASGANVLTF. In nucleotides, the CDR3 is TGTGCCACCAGTGACCCTCCAGAGGACAGGGCTTCCGGGGCCAACGTCCTGACTTTC.

J is TRBJ2-6 and V is TRBV6-5; D gene ambiguous. The CDR3 is 16 amino acids. Germline CDR1 reads MNHEY; CDR2 reads SVGAGI. V lost 2 bases to trimming and J lost 2 bases, with 10 bases between them. In DNA form, the CDR3 reads TGTGCCAGCAGTTACCTTGACATAGCTGGGGCCAACGTCCTGACTTTC. Translating gives CASSYLDIAGANVLTF.

This clonotype was detected ten times or more. This sequence joins TRBV7-2 and TRBJ2-4; no definite D call. Germline V gene sequence: CDR1 SGHTA, CDR2 FQGNSA. This CDR3 comprises 14 residues. The V and J ends lost 7 bases and 1 base respectively, with 11 bases between them. CDR3 sequence (DNA): TGTGCCAGCAATTCACCGGGTGCCAAAAACATTCAGTACTTC. Translating it yields CASNSPGAKNIQYF. Full variable domain (remainder filled in from reference TRBV7-2 and TRBJ2-4): GAGVSQSPSNKVTEKGKDVELRCDPISGHTALYWYRQSLGQGLEFLIYFQGNSAPDKSGLPSDRFSAERTGGSVSTLTIQRTQQEDSAVYLCASNSPGAKNIQYFGAGTRLSVL.

In regard to this clonotype: It may be a read error: a sequence one base away is much more abundant. This chain joins TRBV24-1 and TRBJ2-1; the D is unclear. The CDR3 is 15 amino acids. Germline V gene data show CDR1 as KGHDR and CDR2 as SFDVKD. The CDR3 loop reads CAISDPGTNYNEQFF. In nucleotides, the CDR3 is TGTGCCATCAGTGATCCCGGCACTAACTACAATGAGCAGTTCTTC.

The CDR3 sequence is CASRSGGHNEQFF. DNA of the CDR3: TGTGCCAGCAGAAGCGGGGGGCACAATGAGCAGTTCTTC. This sequence joins TRBV7-2 and TRBJ2-1; 9 nucleotides align to TRBD2. CDR3 length: 13 residues. CDR1 and CDR2 from the germline V gene are SGHTA and FQGNSA. V gave up 6 bases and J gave up 5 bases; unmatched junction bases: 2.

This clonotype was seen at least ten times. The chain employs TRBV28 and TRBJ1-1; TRBD1 is a possible D gene (6 bases). The CDR3 sequence is 13 residues long. The V gene's germline CDR1 is MDHEN and CDR2 SYDVKM. V was trimmed by 10 bases and J by 4 bases, leaving 16 bases between them. CDR3 loop: CAIFGRGATEAFF. For the CDR3, the DNA is TGTGCCATCTTCGGGCGGGGGGCCACTGAAGCTTTCTTT.

The V gene is TRBV18, the J gene TRBJ2-5; 9 nucleotides align to TRBD1. This CDR3 region has 16 residues. Trimming at V came to 6 bases and at J to 5 bases, leaving 13 bases not matched to a gene. CDR1 KGHSH and CDR2 LQKENI come from the germline V gene. The CDR3 sequence: CASSSTGGRVRETQYF. For the CDR3, the DNA is TGTGCCAGCTCGTCCACAGGGGGCAGGGTCCGGGAGACCCAGTACTTC. Looking up the rest from reference TRBV18 and TRBJ2-5 gives the full variable domain: NAGVMQNPRHLVRRRGQEARLRCSPMKGHSHVYWYRQLPEEGLKFMVYLQKENIIDESGMPKERFSAEFPKEGPSILRIQQVVRGDSAAYFCASSSTGGRVRETQYFGPGTRLLVL.

The CDR3 sequence: CASSQGRRSTEQFF. CDR3 DNA sequence: TGTGCCAGCAGCCAAGGTCGCCGGAGCACTGAGCAGTTCTTC. The chain links TRBV4-2 to TRBJ2-1; D call uncertain. V was pared by 1 base and J by 9 bases, with 13 bases between. In germline, CDR1 is LGHNA, CDR2 YNFKEQ. The CDR3 length is 14 residues.

This chain links TRBV19 with TRBJ2-2; perhaps TRBD1 as D (6 bases). Per the germline V gene, CDR1 is LNHDA and CDR2 is SQIVND (reference sequence). CDR3 length equals 13 residues. Trimming removed 3 bases from V and 8 bases from J, with 10 bases in between. DNA of the CDR3: TGTGCCAGTAGTATCAGGGGAACAGGGGAGCTGTTTTTT. Translation: CASSIRGTGELFF.

This clonotype was recorded many times. The V and J genes are TRBV29-1 and TRBJ2-7; D possibly corresponds to TRBD2 (6 bases). V dropped 5 bases and J dropped 2 bases, with 13 bases sitting between them. Per germline, CDR1 SQVTM and CDR2 ANQGSEA. The CDR3 extends over 13 amino acids. This CDR3 is CSVRPSETYEQYF. CDR3 sequence (DNA): TGCAGCGTTCGGCCTAGCGAGACCTACGAGCAGTACTTC.

The table lists this clonotype with a few counts. This sequence joins TRBV20-1 and TRBJ2-1, with a possible D match to TRBD2 (6 bases). Germline V gene lookup returns CDR1 DFQATT and CDR2 SNEGSKA (reference sequence). The CDR3 contains 13 residues. V was shortened by 6 bases and J by 8 bases, with 17 bases between the two germline ends. CDR3 protein: CSAGLLVLDEQFF. The CDR3, as DNA: TGCAGTGCCGGACTATTAGTACTCGATGAGCAGTTCTTC.

The table lists this clonotype with many counts. J is TRBJ2-2 and V is TRBV15; TRBD1 is a possible D gene (5 bases). Germline V gene sequence: CDR1 LNHNV, CDR2 YYDKDF (reference sequence). CDR3 size: 15 residues. V lost 1 base to trimming and J lost 1 base, with 7 bases between them. CDR3 in DNA: TGTGCCACCAGCAGAGTCAGGGTGAACACCGGGGAGCTGTTTTTT. Its translation: CATSRVRVNTGELFF. The full variable domain, in which reference TRBV15 and TRBJ2-2 provide the parts outside the CDR3, is DAMVIQNPRYQVTQFGKPVTLSCSQTLNHNVMYWYQQKSSQAPKLLFHYYDKDFNNEADTPDNFQSRRPNTSFCFLDIRSPGLGDTAMYLCATSRVRVNTGELFFGEGSRLTVL.

As for this clonotype: This clone may be a read error of a much larger clone one base away. V and J are TRBV10-3 and TRBJ2-5; D is perhaps TRBD1 (5 bases). Germline CDR1 and CDR2: ENHRY and SYGVKD. The CDR3 totals 15 residues. V dropped 4 bases and J dropped 5 bases, with 17 bases sitting between them. The CDR3 protein is CAISGSKPTVETQYF. In nucleotides, the CDR3 is TGTGCCATCAGTGGGTCGAAACCGACAGTTGAGACCCAGTACTTC.

This clonotype came up many times. V is TRBV7-9 and J is TRBJ2-3; 10 bases map to TRBD2. Germline-derived CDR1 and CDR2 are SEHNR and FQNEAQ (reference sequence). J lost 2 bases, V lost 5 bases, and 4 bases had no gene match. This CDR3 spans 15 amino acids. In DNA form, the CDR3 reads TGTGCCAGCAGCCACCTAGCGGGGGACACAGATACGCAGTATTTT. This codes for CASSHLAGDTDTQYF.

This clonotype was recorded at least ten times. The V call is TRBV7-2, the J call TRBJ1-1, with D unresolved. V lost 2 bases to trimming and J lost 8 bases, with 15 bases between them. The CDR3 runs to 14 residues. Germline V lookup: CDR1 SGHTA, CDR2 FQGNSA. The CDR3 region is CASSLQPTLQEAFF. CDR3 coding DNA: TGTGCCAGCAGCTTACAACCAACCCTTCAGGAAGCTTTCTTT.

At least ten counts were recorded for this clonotype. In DNA, the CDR3 is TGCGCCAGCATCTCCACTAGCGGGAGGGTTTATGAGCAGTTCTTC. Its translation: CASISTSGRVYEQFF. The chain has TRBV5-1 and TRBJ2-1; 13 bases are a match to TRBD2. With 6 bases clipped from V and 8 bases from J, the junction kept 8 bases outside the gene matches. CDR3 size: 15 residues. The germline CDR1 and CDR2 sequences are SGHRS and YFSETQ. The variable domain in full, completed from reference TRBV5-1 and TRBJ2-1, reads KAGVTQTPRYLIKTRGQQVTLSCSPISGHRSVSWYQQTPGQGLQFLFEYFSETQRNKGNFPGRFSGRQFSNSRSEMNVSTLELGDSALYLCASISTSGRVYEQFFGPGTRLTVL.

This clonotype occurred many times. CDR3 sequence: CASSYSPSGGTGELFF. Here the CDR3 DNA reads TGTGCCAGCAGTTACTCTCCTAGCGGGGGCACCGGGGAGCTGTTTTTT. V usage is TRBV6-5 and J usage is TRBJ2-2, with 10 bases matching TRBD2. V lost 0 bases and J lost 4; bases outside the gene matches: 2. Per the germline V gene, CDR1 is MNHEY and CDR2 is SVGAGI. CDR3 length equals 16 residues.

Regarding this clonotype: Possible read error: a much larger clone is one base away. The chain recombines TRBV7-3 with TRBJ2-2; 7 bases line up with TRBD2. The V gene's germline CDR1 is SGHTA and CDR2 FQGTGA. This CDR3 contains 18 residues. V gave up 4 bases and J gave up 3 bases; unmatched junction bases: 14. CDR3 region: CASSSRTGGGYHTGELFF. The DNA of the CDR3 is TGTGCCAGCAGCTCCCGGACTGGCGGGGGATATCACACCGGGGAGCTGTTTTTT.

This clonotype was detected many times. V usage is TRBV20-1 and J usage is TRBJ2-7; D ambiguous. V was pared by 5 bases and J by 2 bases, with 16 bases between. The germline V gene encodes CDR1 DFQATT and CDR2 SNEGSKA (reference sequence). There are 14 residues in the CDR3. The CDR3 DNA sequence: TGCAGTGCTGACACGGGCCCGACACCCTACGAGCAGTACTTC. It yields the protein CSADTGPTPYEQYF.

This clonotype was seen ten or more times. The rearrangement links TRBV5-1 to TRBJ2-1; D call uncertain. Germline CDR1 SGHRS, CDR2 YFSETQ. V lost 0 bases to trimming and J lost 8 bases, with 15 bases between them. The CDR3 totals 15 residues. The CDR3 protein is CASSLVFVEGDEQFF. CDR3 coding DNA: TGCGCCAGCAGCTTGGTCTTCGTGGAAGGTGATGAGCAGTTCTTC.

This clonotype was found many times. The chain has TRBV12-3 or TRBV12-4 and TRBJ1-5; D is undetermined. The CDR3 runs 13 residues. The V and J ends lost 3 bases and 4 bases respectively, with 7 bases between them. The CDR3 spells CASSFVPNQPQHF. The CDR3 bases are TGTGCCAGCAGTTTTGTGCCAAATCAGCCCCAGCATTTT.

This clonotype was detected many times. The gene calls are TRBV10-3 and TRBJ1-5, with D possibly TRBD1 on 5 matching bases. V lost 8 bases and J 4 bases, leaving 12 bases between the germline ends. The CDR3 contains 13 residues. The V gene's germline CDR1 is ENHRY and CDR2 SYGVKD. CDR3 nucleotide sequence: TGTGCCATCGGAGGGGTTGGTAATCAGCCCCAGCATTTT. This encodes CAIGGVGNQPQHF.

This clonotype was counted ten times or more. J is TRBJ2-5 and V is TRBV6-6; D gene unclear. Germline V gives CDR1 MNHNY, CDR2 SVGAGI (reference sequence). Trimming left V 2 bases short and J 2 bases short, with 6 bases between. The CDR3 covers 13 residues. The CDR3 DNA reads TGTGCCAGCAGTTACGGGCCTCAAGAGACCCAGTACTTC. It encodes CASSYGPQETQYF.

The sample holds many counts of this clonotype. The chain uses TRBV25-1 and TRBJ2-1; a weak D match, TRBD2 (5 bases). Between the trimmed V and J ends, which lost 5 bases and 12 bases, there was a span of 14 bases. The CDR3 is 12 amino acids. Looked up from germline, CDR1 is MGHDK and CDR2 is SYGVNS. CDR3 nucleotide sequence: TGTGCCAGCAGTCGGGATCCATCTTTGCAGTTCTTC. It specifies CASSRDPSLQFF.

The chain uses TRBV5-1 and TRBJ2-1; the match to TRBD2 covers 12 bases. Germline V gene data show CDR1 as SGHRS and CDR2 as YFSETQ. This CDR3 is 15 amino acids long. J was trimmed by 8 bases and V by 8 bases; bases with no gene match: 11. The CDR3 sequence: CASRAPSGRADEQFF. The CDR3 nucleotides are TGCGCCAGTCGTGCCCCTAGCGGGAGGGCCGATGAGCAGTTCTTC.

In its sample, this clonotype was seen many times. The chain couples TRBV7-2 to TRBJ2-7; D remains ambiguous. CDR3 length: 15 residues. From germline, CDR1 is SGHTA and CDR2 FQGNSA. V lost 6 bases and J 3 bases, leaving 18 bases between the germline ends. CDR3 coding DNA: TGTGCCAGCAGTTCCTCGTCCCTAGACGGCTACGAGCAGTACTTC. Its protein product is CASSSSSLDGYEQYF.